This TCR beta chain stems from a study of Graves' ophthalmopathy and Graves' hyperthyroidism. This clonotype was counted only a few times. The antigen is undetermined. Broader study findings: Blood also harbored most expanded thyroid clonotypes above 0.001 frequency.

In germline, CDR1 is DFQATT, CDR2 SNEGSKA (reference sequence). This CDR3 has 12 residues. Trimming left V 3 bases short and J 6 bases short, with 9 bases between. For repertoire sequencing, the TCR beta CDR3 regions were amplified from RNA transcripts. First-round RT-PCR with HTBI primers preceded a second-round multiplex PCR. TCRdb used MiXCR to reprocess the multiplex PCR reads, holding one entry per CDR3 protein. Of over 450,000 distinct CDR3 sequences in the sample, approximately 15% were seen once. The clonotype comes from a woman aged 25 to 39 with Graves' ophthalmopathy. This rearrangement joins TRBV20-1 to TRBJ2-4, with D unclear. Specimen: blood. For the CDR3, the DNA is TGCAGTGCTAGTATTGGCTTAAACATTCAGTACTTC. It encodes CSASIGLNIQYF.